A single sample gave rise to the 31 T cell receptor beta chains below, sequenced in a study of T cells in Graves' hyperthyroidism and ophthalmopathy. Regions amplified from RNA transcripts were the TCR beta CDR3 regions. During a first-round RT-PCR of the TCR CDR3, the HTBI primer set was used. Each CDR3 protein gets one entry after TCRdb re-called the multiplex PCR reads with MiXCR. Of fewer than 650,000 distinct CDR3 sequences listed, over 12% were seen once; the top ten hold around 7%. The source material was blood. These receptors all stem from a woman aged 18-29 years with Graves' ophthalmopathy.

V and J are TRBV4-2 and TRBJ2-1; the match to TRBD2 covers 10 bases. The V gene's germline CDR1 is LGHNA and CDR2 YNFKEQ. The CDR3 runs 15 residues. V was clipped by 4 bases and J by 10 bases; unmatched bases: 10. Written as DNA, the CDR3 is TGTGCCAGCAGCCTTTCTAGCGGGAGTCCTGGGGAGCAGTTCTTC. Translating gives CASSLSSGSPGEQFF.

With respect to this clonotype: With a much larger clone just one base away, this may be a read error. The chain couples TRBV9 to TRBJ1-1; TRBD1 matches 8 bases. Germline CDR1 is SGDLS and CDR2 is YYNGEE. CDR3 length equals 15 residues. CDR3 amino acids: CASSKTGAMNTGAFF. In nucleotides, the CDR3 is TGTGCCAGCAGCAAGACAGGGGCCATGAACACTGGAGCTTTCTTT.

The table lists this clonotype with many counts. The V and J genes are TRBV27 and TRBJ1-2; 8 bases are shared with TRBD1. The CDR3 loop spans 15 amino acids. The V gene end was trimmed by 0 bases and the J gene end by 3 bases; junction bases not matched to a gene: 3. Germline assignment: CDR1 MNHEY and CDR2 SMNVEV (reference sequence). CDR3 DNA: TGTGCCAGCAGTTTATCACAGGGGGATTACTATGGCTACACCTTC. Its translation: CASSLSQGDYYGYTF.

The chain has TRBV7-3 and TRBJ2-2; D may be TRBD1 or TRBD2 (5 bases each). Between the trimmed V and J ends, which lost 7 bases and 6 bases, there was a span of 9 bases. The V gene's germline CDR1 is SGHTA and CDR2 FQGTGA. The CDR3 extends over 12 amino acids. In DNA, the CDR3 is TGTGCCAGCAAGGGACCCGCCGGGGAGCTGTTTTTT. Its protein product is CASKGPAGELFF.

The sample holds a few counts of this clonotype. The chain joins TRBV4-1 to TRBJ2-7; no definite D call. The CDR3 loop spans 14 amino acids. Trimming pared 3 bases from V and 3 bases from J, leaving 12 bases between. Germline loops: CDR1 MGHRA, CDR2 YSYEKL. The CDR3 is CASSQKSHSYEQYF. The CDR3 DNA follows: TGCGCCAGCAGCCAGAAGAGTCACAGCTACGAGCAGTACTTC.

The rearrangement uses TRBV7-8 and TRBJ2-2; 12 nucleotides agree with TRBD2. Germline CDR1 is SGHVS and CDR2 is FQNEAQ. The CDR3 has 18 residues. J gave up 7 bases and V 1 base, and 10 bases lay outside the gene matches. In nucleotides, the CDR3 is TGTGCCAGCAGCTTAGGCCCTAGCGGGAGGGCCAAGGGCGGGGAGCTGTTTTTT. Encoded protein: CASSLGPSGRAKGGELFF.

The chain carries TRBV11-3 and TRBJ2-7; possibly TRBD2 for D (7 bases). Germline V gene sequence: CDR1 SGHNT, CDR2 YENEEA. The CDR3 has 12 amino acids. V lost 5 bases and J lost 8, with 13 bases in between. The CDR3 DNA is TGTGCCAGCAGCCTGGGGGGGGACAAGCAGTACTTC. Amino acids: CASSLGGDKQYF.

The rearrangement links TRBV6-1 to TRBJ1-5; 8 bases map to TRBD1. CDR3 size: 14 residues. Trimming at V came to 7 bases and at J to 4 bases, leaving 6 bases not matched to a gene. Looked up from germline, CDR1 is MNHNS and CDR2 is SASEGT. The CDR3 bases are TGTGCCAGCACCCAGGGGGCAGATAATCAGCCCCAGCATTTT. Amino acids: CASTQGADNQPQHF.

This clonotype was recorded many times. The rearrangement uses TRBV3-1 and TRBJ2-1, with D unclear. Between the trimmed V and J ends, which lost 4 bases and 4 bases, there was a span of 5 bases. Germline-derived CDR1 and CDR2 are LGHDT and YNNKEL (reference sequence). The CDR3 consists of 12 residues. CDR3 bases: TGTGCCAGCAGCCTCACATACAATGAGCAGTTCTTC. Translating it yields CASSLTYNEQFF.

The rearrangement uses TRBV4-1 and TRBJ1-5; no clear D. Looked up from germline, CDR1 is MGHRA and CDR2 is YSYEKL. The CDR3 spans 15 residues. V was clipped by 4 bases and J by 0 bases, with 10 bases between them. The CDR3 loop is CASSPSSHSNQPQHF. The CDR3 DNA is TGCGCCAGCAGCCCATCGAGCCATAGCAATCAGCCCCAGCATTTT.

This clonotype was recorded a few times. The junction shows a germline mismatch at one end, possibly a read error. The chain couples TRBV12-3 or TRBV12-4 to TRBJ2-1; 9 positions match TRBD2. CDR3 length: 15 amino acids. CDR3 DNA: TGTGCCGGCAGTTTAAGACTAGCGGCCGGGGATGAGCAGTTCTTC. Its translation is CAGSLRLAAGDEQFF.

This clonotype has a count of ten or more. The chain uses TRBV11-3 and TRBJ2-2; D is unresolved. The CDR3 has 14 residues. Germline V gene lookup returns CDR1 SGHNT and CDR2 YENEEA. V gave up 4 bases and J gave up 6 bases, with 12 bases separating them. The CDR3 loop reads CASSSIGSAGELFF. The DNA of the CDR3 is TGTGCCAGCAGCTCAATCGGGTCCGCCGGGGAGCTGTTTTTT.

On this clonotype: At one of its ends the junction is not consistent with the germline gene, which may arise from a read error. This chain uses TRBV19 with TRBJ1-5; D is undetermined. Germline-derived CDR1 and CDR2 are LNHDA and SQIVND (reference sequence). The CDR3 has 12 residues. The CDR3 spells CASSIMSQPQRF. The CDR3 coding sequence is TGTGCCAGTAGTATTATGAGTCAGCCCCAGCGTTTT.

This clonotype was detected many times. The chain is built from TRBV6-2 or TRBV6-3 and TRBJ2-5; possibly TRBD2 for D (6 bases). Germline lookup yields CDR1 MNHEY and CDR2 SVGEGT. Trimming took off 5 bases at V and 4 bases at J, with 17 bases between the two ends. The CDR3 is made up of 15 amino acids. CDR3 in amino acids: CASSPLGGTAETQYF. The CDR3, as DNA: TGTGCCAGCAGTCCCCTAGGCGGGACGGCAGAGACCCAGTACTTC.

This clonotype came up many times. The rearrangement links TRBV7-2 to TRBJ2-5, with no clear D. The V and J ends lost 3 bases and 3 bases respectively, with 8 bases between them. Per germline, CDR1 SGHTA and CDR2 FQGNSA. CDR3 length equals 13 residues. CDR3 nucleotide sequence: TGTGCCAGCAGCTTTCGGACGGAAGAGACCCAGTACTTC. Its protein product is CASSFRTEETQYF.

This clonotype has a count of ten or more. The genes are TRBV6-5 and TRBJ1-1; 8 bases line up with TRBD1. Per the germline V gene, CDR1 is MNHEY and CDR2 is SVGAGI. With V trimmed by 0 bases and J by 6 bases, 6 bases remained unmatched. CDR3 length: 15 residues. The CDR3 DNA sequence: TGTGCCAGCAGTTACTCGACAGGGGCTAGGGCTGAAGCTTTCTTT. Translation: CASSYSTGARAEAFF.

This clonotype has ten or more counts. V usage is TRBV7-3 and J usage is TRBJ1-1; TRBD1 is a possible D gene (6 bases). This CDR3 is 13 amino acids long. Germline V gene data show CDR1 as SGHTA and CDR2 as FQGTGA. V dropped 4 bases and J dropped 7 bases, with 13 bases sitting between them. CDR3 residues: CASSSDRDNEAFF. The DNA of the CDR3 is TGTGCCAGCAGCTCTGACCGGGACAATGAAGCTTTCTTT.

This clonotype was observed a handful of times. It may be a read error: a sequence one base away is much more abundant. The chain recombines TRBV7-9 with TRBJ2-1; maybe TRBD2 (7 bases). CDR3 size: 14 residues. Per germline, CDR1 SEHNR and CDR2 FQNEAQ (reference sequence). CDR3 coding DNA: TGTGCCAGCAGCTTAGGGGGGAGGGACAATGAGCGGTTCTTC. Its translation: CASSLGGRDNERFF.

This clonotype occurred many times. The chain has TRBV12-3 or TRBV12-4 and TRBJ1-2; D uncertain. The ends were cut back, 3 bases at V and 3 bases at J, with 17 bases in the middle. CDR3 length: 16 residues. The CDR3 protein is CASSLRADLWDYGYTF. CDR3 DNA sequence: TGTGCCAGCAGTTTGAGGGCGGACCTATGGGACTATGGCTACACCTTC.

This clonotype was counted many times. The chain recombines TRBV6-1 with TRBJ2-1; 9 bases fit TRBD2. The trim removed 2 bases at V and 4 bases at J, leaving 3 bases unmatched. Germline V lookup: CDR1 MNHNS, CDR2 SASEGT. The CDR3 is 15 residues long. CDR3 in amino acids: CASSEPAGGYNEQFF. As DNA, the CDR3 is TGTGCCAGCAGTGAACCAGCGGGAGGATACAATGAGCAGTTCTTC.

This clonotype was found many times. CDR3 in DNA: TGCAGTGCTAGAGGCCTCGGTACGCAGTATTTT. Its protein is CSARGLGTQYF. The chain has TRBV20-1 and TRBJ2-3, with D unclear. The V end lost 1 base, the J end lost 8 bases, and 7 bases lay between the germline ends. The CDR3 contains 11 residues. Germline V lookup: CDR1 DFQATT, CDR2 SNEGSKA (reference sequence).

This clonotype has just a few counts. Here the CDR3 reads CASSEERGTGSPLHF. DNA for the CDR3: TGTGCCAGCAGTGAAGAACGGGGAACGGGTTCACCCCTCCACTTT. The chain joins TRBV6-1 to TRBJ1-6, with D hard to call. Germline CDR1 reads MNHNS; CDR2 reads SASEGT. The CDR3 extends over 15 amino acids. V lost 1 base and J 9 bases, leaving 13 bases between the germline ends.

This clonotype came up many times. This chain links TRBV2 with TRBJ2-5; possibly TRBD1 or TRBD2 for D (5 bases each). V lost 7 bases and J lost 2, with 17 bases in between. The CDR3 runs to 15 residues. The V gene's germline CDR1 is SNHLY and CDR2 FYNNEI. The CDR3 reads CASIPPGARQETQYF. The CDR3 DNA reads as TGTGCCAGCATCCCCCCCGGGGCTAGACAAGAGACCCAGTACTTC.

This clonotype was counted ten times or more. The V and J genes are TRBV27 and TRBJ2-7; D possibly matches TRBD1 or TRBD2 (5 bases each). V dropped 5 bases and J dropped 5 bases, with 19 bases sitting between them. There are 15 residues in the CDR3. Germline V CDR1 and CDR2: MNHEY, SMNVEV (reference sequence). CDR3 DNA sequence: TGTGCCAGCAGTGCCCCCCGGGGCCGACACAACGAGCAGTACTTC. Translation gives CASSAPRGRHNEQYF.

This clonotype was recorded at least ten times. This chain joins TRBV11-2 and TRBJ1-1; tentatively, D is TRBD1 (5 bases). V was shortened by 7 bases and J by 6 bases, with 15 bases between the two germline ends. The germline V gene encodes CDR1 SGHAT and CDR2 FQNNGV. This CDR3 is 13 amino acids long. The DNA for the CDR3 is TGTGCCAGCAACAAGCGGGGGGAATCTGAAGCTTTCTTT. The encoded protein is CASNKRGESEAFF.

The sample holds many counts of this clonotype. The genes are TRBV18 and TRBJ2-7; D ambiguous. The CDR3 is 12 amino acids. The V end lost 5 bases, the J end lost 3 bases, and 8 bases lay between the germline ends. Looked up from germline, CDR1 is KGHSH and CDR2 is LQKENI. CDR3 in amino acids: CASSRVSYEQYF. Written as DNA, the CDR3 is TGTGCCAGCTCAAGAGTCAGCTACGAGCAGTACTTC.

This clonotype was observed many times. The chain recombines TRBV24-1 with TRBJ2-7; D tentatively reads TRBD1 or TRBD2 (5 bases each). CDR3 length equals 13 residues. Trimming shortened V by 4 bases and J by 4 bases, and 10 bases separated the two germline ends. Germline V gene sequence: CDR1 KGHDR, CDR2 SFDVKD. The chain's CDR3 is CATSEGPSYEQYF. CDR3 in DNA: TGTGCCACCAGTGAGGGACCGAGTTACGAGCAGTACTTC.

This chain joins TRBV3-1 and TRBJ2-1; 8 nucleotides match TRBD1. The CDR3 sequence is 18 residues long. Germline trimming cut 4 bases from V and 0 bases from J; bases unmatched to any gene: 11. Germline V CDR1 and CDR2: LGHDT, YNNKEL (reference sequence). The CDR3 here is CASSPPDREWGSYNEQFF. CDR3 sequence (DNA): TGTGCCAGCAGCCCCCCGGACAGGGAATGGGGCTCCTACAATGAGCAGTTCTTC.

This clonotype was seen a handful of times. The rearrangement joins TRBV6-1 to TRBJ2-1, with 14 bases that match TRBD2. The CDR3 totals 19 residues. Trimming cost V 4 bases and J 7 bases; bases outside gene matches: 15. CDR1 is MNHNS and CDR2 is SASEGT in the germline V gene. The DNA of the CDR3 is TGTGCCAGCAGTGCTCTTTGGCCGGGACTAGCGGGAGTTTCTAATGAGCAGTTCTTC. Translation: CASSALWPGLAGVSNEQFF.

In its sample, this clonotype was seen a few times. CDR3 region: CASSYQREGRLFTGELFF. In DNA, the CDR3 is TGTGCCAGCAGTTACCAGCGGGAGGGCCGTTTGTTTACCGGGGAGCTGTTTTTT. The chain joins TRBV6-5 to TRBJ2-2; TRBD2 matches at 10 bases. J was trimmed by 5 bases and V by 2 bases; bases with no gene match: 11. Per the germline V gene, CDR1 is MNHEY and CDR2 is SVGAGI. The CDR3 runs 18 residues.

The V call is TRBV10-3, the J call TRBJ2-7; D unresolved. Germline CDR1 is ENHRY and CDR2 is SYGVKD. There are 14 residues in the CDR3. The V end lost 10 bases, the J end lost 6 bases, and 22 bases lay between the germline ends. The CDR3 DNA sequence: TGTGCCAGTAGCCGACGGATTCAAGAGTCCGAGCAGTACTTC. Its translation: CASSRRIQESEQYF.